Described below is a single T cell receptor (beta chain) sequence and its context. The data belong to a study of T cell responses to AZD1222 COVID-19 vaccine. TCRdb's table, derived via immunoSEQ multiplex PCR, lists solely in-frame clones and lacks some. The sample carries 120,000 to 150,000 clones, about 90% recorded once. The CDR3 contains 13 residues. Germline CDR1 SQVTM, CDR2 ANQGSEA. V was cut by 4 bases and J by 0 bases, with 9 bases left in between. This chain links TRBV29-1 with TRBJ1-1; no firm D call. Sequences were derived from peripheral blood, sampled on day 0 of AZD1222 vaccination. The source is an adult in good health. The CDR3 nucleotides read TGCAGCGTTGCTGTCAGTTTGAACACTGAAGCTTTCTTT. Residues: CSVAVSLNTEAFF. Full variable domain (outside the CDR3, taken from reference TRBV29-1 and TRBJ1-1): SAVISQKPSRDICQRGTSLTIQCQVDSQVTMMFWYRQQPGQSLTLIATANQGSEATYESGFVIDKFPISRPNLTFSTLTVSNMSPEDSSIYLCSVAVSLNTEAFFGQGTRLTVV.